This T cell receptor beta chain was identified during a study of glioma-infiltrating T cells. TCR alpha and beta CDR3 regions were amplified from RNA using iRepertoire nested multiplex PCR. TCRdb re-called the multiplex PCR reads with MiXCR, one entry per CDR3 protein. The sample has more than 350,000 distinct CDR3 sequences, about 40% seen once. The ends were cut back, 2 bases at V and 3 bases at J, with 11 bases in the middle. CDR3 size: 14 residues. Germline values: CDR1 MNHEY, CDR2 SMNVEV (reference sequence). This clonotype was picked up many times. The gene calls are TRBV27 and TRBJ2-7; D is unresolved. The TCR was taken from a human donor with low-grade glioma or glioblastoma, undergoing nonglioma brain surgery, or in good health (not recorded which). Input material: glioma tissue, nonneoplastic brain tissue, or PBMCs (not recorded which). CDR3 in DNA: TGTGCCAGCAGTTTAGGGCAGTTTATCTACGAGCAGTACTTC. Encoded protein: CASSLGQFIYEQYF.